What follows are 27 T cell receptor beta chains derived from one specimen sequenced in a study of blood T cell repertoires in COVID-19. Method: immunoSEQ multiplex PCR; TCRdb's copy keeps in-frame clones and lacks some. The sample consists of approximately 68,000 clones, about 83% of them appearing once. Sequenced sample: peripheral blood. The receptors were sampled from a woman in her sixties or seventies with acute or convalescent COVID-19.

CDR3 sequence: CASSPVGATGELFF. CDR3 in DNA: TGTGCCAGCTCACCAGTGGGGGCCACCGGGGAGCTGTTTTTT. The J gene is TRBJ2-2, the V gene TRBV18; tentatively, D is TRBD1 (6 bases). The CDR3 runs to 14 residues. CDR1 KGHSH and CDR2 LQKENI come from the germline V gene. V was clipped by 2 bases and J by 4 bases, with 8 bases between them. The entire variable domain, with the rest obtained from reference TRBV18 and TRBJ2-2, is as follows: NAGVMQNPRHLVRRRGQEARLRCSPMKGHSHVYWYRQLPEEGLKFMVYLQKENIIDESGMPKERFSAEFPKEGPSILRIQQVVRGDSAAYFCASSPVGATGELFFGEGSRLTVL.

The CDR3: CASSESRVNTEAFF. In DNA form, the CDR3 reads TGCGCCAGCAGTGAGTCGAGGGTGAACACTGAAGCTTTCTTT. V gene TRBV10-1 combines with J gene TRBJ1-1; D not certain. The CDR3 covers 14 residues. CDR1 and CDR2 from the germline V gene are WNHNN and SYGVQD (reference sequence). Trimming pared 0 bases from V and 0 bases from J, leaving 5 bases between.

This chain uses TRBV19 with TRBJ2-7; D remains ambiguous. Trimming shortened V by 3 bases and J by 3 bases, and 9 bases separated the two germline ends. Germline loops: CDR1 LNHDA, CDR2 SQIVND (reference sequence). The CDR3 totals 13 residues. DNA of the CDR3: TGTGCCAGTAGTATCAGCAGGAACTACGAGCAGTACTTC. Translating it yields CASSISRNYEQYF. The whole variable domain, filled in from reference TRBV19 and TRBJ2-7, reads DGGITQSPKYLFRKEGQNVTLSCEQNLNHDAMYWYRQDPGQGLRLIYYSQIVNDFQKGDIAEGYSVSREKKESFPLTVTSAQKNPTAFYLCASSISRNYEQYFGPGTRLTVT.

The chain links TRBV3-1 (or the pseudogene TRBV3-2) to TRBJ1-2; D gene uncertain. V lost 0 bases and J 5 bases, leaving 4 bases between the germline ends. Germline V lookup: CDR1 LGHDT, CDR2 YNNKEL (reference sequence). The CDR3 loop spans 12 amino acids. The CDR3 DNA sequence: TGTGCCAGCAGCCAAGACGAGTATGGCTACACCTTC. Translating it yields CASSQDEYGYTF.

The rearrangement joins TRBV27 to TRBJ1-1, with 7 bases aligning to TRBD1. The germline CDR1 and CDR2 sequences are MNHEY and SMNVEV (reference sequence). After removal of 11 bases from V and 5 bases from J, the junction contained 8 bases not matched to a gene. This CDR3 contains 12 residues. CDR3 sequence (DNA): TGTGCCGGAGAGATACAGGGGACTGAAGCTTTCTTT. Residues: CAGEIQGTEAFF.

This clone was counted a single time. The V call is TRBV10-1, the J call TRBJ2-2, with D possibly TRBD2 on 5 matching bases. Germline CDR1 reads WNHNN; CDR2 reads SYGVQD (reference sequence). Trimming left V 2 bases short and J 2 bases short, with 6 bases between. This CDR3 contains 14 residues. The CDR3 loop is CASSEDYNTGELFF. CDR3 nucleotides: TGCGCCAGCAGTGAGGACTACAACACCGGGGAGCTGTTTTTT.

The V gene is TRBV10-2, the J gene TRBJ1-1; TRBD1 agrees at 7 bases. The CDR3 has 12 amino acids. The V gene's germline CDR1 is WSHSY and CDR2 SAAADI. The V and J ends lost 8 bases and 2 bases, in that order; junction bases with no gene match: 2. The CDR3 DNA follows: TGCGCCAGCCGACAGGGAAACACTGAAGCTTTCTTT. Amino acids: CASRQGNTEAFF.

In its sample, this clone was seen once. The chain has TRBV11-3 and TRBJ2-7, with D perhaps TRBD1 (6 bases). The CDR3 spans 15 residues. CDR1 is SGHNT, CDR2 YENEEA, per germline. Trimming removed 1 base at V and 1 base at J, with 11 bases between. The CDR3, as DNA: TGTGCCAGCAGCTTAGGGCAGGGGTTTTCCTACGAGCAGTACTTC. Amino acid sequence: CASSLGQGFSYEQYF.

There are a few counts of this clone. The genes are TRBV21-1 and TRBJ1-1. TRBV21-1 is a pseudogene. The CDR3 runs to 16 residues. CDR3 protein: CASSPSQRGGLAEAFF. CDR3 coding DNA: TGTGCCAGCAGCCCCAGCCAAAGGGGGGGGTTAGCTGAAGCTTTCTTT.

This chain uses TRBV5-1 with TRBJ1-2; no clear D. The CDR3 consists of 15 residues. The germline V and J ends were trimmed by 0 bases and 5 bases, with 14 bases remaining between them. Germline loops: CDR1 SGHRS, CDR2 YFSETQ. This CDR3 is CASSLDGQALYGYTF. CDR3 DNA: TGCGCCAGCAGCTTGGATGGGCAGGCACTTTATGGCTACACCTTC.

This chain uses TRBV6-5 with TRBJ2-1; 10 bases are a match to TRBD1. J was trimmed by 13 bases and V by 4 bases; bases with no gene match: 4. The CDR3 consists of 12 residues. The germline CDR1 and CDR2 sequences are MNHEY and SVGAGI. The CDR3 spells CASSSDRGRQFF. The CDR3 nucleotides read TGTGCCAGCAGTTCGGACAGGGGGAGACAGTTCTTC.

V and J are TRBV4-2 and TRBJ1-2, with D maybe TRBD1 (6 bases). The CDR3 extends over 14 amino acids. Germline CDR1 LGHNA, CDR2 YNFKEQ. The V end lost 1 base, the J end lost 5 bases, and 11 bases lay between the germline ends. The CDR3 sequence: CASSQGQGKYGYTF. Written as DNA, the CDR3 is TGTGCCAGCAGCCAAGGGCAGGGGAAATATGGCTACACCTTC.

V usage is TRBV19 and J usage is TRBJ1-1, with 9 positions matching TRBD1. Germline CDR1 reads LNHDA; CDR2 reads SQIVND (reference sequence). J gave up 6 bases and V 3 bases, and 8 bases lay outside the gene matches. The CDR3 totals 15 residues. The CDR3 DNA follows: TGTGCCAGTAGTATGGGGACAGGGAACCCCCCTGAAGCTTTCTTT. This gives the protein CASSMGTGNPPEAFF.

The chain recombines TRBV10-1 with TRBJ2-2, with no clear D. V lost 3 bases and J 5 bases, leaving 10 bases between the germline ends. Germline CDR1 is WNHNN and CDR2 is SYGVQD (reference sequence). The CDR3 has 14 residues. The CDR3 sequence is CASSDGLQTGELFF. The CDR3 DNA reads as TGCGCCAGCAGTGATGGGCTCCAAACCGGGGAGCTGTTTTTT.

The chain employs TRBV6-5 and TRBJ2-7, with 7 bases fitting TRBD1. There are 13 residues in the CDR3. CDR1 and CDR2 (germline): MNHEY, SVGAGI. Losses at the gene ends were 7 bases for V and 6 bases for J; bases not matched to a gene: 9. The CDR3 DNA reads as TGTGCCAGCACAGGGGGTCCCCTCTCCGAGCAGTACTTC. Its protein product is CASTGGPLSEQYF.

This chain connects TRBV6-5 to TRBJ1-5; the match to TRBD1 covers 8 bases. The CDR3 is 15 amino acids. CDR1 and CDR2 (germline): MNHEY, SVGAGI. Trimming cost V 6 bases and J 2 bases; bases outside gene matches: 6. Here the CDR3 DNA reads TGTGCCAGCAGCCTCCAGGGGGCGGGCAATCAGCCCCAGCATTTT. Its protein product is CASSLQGAGNQPQHF.

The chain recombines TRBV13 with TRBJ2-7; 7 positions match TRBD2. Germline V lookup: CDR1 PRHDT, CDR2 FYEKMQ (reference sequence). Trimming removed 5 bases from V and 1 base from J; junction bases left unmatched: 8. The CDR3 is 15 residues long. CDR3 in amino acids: CASSAHLRGSYEQYF. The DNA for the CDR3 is TGTGCCAGCAGCGCGCACTTGCGGGGGTCCTACGAGCAGTACTTC.

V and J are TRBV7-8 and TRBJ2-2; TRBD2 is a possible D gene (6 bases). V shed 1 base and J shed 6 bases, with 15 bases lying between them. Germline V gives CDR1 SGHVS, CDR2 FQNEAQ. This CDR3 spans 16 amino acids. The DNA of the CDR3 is TGTGCCAGCAGCTTAGAAAGAACTAGCTCCGCCGGGGAGCTGTTTTTT. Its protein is CASSLERTSSAGELFF.

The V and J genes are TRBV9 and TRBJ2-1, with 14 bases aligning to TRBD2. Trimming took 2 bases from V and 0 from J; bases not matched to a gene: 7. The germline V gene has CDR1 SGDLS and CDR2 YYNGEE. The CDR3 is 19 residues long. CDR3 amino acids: CASSVGLAGGSSSYNEQFF. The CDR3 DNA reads TGTGCCAGCAGCGTCGGACTAGCGGGGGGCTCTAGCTCCTACAATGAGCAGTTCTTC.

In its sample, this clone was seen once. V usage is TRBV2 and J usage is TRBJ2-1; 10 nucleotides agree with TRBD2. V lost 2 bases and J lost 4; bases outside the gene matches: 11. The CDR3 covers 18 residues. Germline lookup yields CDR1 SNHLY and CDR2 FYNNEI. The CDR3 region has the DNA TGTGCCAGCAGTGAATTTAGACTAGCGGGTTTTCTTTACAATGAGCAGTTCTTC. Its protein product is CASSEFRLAGFLYNEQFF.

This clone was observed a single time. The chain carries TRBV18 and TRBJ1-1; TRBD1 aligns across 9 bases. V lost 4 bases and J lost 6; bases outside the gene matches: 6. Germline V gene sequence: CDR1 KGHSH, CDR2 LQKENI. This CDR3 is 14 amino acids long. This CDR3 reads CASSLGQGGSEAFF. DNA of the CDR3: TGTGCCAGCTCACTGGGACAGGGAGGGTCTGAAGCTTTCTTT.

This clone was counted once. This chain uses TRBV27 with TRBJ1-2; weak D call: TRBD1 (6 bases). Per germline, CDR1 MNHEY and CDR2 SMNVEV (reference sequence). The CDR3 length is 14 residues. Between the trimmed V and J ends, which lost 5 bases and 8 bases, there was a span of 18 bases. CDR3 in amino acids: CASSPGTNAKGYTF. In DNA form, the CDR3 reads TGTGCCAGCAGTCCTGGGACAAATGCTAAGGGCTACACCTTC.

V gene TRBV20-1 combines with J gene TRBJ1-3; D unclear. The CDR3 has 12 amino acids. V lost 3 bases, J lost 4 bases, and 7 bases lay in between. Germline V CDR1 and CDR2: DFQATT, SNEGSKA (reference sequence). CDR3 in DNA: TGCAGTGCTAGTCCGAGGGGAAACACCATATATTTT. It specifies CSASPRGNTIYF.

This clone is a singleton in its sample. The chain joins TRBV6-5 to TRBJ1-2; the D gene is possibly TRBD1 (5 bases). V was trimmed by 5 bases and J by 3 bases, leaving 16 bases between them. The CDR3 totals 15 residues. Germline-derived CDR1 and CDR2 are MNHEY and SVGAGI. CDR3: CASSPSGNRDYGYTF. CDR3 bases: TGTGCCAGCAGTCCCTCAGGGAATAGGGACTATGGCTACACCTTC.

The CDR3 protein is CASSILPGMAEKLFF. The CDR3 coding sequence is TGCGCCAGCAGCATACTACCAGGGATGGCTGAAAAACTGTTTTTT. The chain couples TRBV4-1 to TRBJ1-4; weak D call: TRBD1 (5 bases). CDR3 size: 15 residues. The V and J ends lost 5 bases and 7 bases respectively, with 17 bases between them. Germline assignment: CDR1 MGHRA and CDR2 YSYEKL.

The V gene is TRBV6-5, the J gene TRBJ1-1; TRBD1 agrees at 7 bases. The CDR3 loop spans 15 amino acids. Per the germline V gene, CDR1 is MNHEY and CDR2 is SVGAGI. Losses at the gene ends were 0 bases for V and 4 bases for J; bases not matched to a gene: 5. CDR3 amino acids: CASSYSGGVGTEAFF. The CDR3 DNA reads TGTGCCAGCAGTTACTCAGGGGGCGTGGGCACTGAAGCTTTCTTT.

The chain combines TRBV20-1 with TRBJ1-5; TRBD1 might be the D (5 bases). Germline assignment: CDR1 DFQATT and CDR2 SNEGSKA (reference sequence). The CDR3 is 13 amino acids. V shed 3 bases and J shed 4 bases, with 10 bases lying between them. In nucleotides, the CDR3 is TGCAGTGCTAGTTCGGCAGGGAATCAGCCCCAGCATTTT. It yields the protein CSASSAGNQPQHF.